The rows below give T cell receptor beta chains drawn from one sample of a study of brain metastases from non-small cell lung cancer. Data came from immunoSEQ multiplex PCR; TCRdb stores just in-frame clones and leaves some out. The table includes roughly 3,000 clones, around 76% detected once. What was sequenced was primary lung tumor tissue. All receptors come from a donor at least 40 years old with non-small cell lung cancer. Each CDR3 is given with its conserved first and last residue. A D gene is named only where the DNA matches it firmly. Some rows have no size entry. The others give once, few or many, or a class for an expanded clone.

v_call	d_call	j_call	clone_size	cdr3_aa	cdr3_nt
TRBV15	TRBD1	TRBJ2-7	-	CATSRDRATTYEQYF	TGTGCCACCAGCAGGGACAGGGCCACAACCTACGAGCAGTACTTC
TRBV24-1	TRBD1	TRBJ1-5	-	CATSDSGQGGGSNQPQHF	TGTGCCACCAGTGACTCTGGACAGGGCGGGGGGAGCAATCAGCCCCAGCATTTT
TRBV12-5	TRBD2	TRBJ2-7	once	CASGLVRLAGGLYEQYF	TGTGCTAGTGGTTTGGTAAGGCTAGCGGGGGGGCTGTATGAGCAGTACTTC
TRBV5-4	-	TRBJ2-2	-	CASSFPGTNTGELFF	TGTGCCAGCAGCTTCCCAGGGACCAACACCGGGGAGCTGTTTTTT
TRBV6-5	-	TRBJ2-7	-	CASTERGTYEQYF	TGTGCCAGCACCGAACGAGGGACCTACGAGCAGTACTTC
TRBV6-6	-	TRBJ2-1	-	CASALSEGSYNEQFF	TGTGCCAGCGCCCTCTCCGAGGGGTCCTACAATGAGCAGTTCTTC
TRBV12-3/TRBV12-4	TRBD1	TRBJ2-5	-	CASLGQGASQYF	TGTGCCAGCCTGGGACAGGGGGCTTCCCAGTACTTC
TRBV27	-	TRBJ1-5	-	CASSSLTEGYSNQPQHF	TGTGCCAGCAGTTCCCTCACTGAGGGATATAGCAATCAGCCCCAGCATTTT
TRBV10-3	TRBD1	TRBJ2-1	-	CAISPTGANSYNEQFF	TGTGCCATCAGTCCGACAGGGGCGAACTCCTACAATGAGCAGTTCTTC
TRBV12-3/TRBV12-4	-	TRBJ2-1	-	CASSGFGDEQFF	TGTGCCAGCAGCGGATTTGGGGATGAGCAGTTCTTC
TRBV4-1	-	TRBJ2-3	-	CASSRGGGTDTQYF	TGCGCCAGCAGCCGAGGGGGGGGCACAGATACGCAGTATTTT